Given below is one TCR beta chain in context. It was with a sample-barcoded 5' primer and a J-beta primer mix that a second PCR of roughly 7 to 12 cycles was run. Via MiXCR, TCRdb re-called the 5' RACE reads, giving one row per CDR3 protein. Here the sample spans about 730,000 distinct CDR3 sequences, roughly two fifths being singletons. This entry comes from a study of blood T cells in healthy people across ages. Per the germline V gene, CDR1 is SGHRS and CDR2 is YFSETQ. This CDR3 is 15 amino acids long. J lost 7 bases, V lost 4 bases, and 5 bases had no gene match. The sample comprised blood. This receptor was obtained from a woman aged 55-70 years in good health. V and J are TRBV5-1 and TRBJ2-2, with 12 bases aligning to TRBD1. The CDR3 DNA reads as TGCGCCAGCAGCCCGGGACAGGGGGCTGACGGGGAGCTGTTTTTT. It specifies CASSPGQGADGELFF.